This T cell receptor beta chain was recovered during a study of blood T cell repertoires in COVID-19. The overall study: Material from acute and convalescent COVID-19 was sourced from the United States, Italy and Spain. Sample material is recorded as cDNA or gDNA derived from T cells, B-cell-depleted T cells, or PBMCs.

The junction had 3 bases not matched to a gene; V was cut back by 4 bases and J by 8 bases. Looked up from germline, CDR1 is SGHRS and CDR2 is YFSETQ. The CDR3 loop spans 12 amino acids. Per the original methods: Reference gene primer amplification yielded estimated nucleated cell counts. Clones were sequenced by immunoSEQ multiplex PCR, and TCRdb holds only the in-frame ones, with some missing. V and J calls and clone size are copied from that table; D and trimming were computed from the DNA. The data hold over 55,000 clones, with roughly 87% observed a single time. The sequence was obtained from an elderly woman with COVID-19, enrolled during active disease. V and J are TRBV5-1 and TRBJ2-1; 7 bases map to TRBD1. Material: peripheral blood. The CDR3 here is CASSATGDEQFF. In DNA, the CDR3 is TGCGCCAGCAGCGCTACAGGGGATGAGCAGTTCTTC.